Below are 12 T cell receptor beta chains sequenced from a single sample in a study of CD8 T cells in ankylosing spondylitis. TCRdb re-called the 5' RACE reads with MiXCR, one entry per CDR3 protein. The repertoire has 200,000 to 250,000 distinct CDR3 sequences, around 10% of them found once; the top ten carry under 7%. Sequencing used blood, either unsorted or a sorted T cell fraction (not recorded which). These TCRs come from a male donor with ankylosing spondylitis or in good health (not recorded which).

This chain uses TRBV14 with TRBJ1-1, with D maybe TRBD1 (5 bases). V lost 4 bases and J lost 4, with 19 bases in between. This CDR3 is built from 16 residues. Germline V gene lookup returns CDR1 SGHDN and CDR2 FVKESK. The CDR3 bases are TGTGCCAGCAGCCTTCCACCTAGAAAGGGGAGCACTGAAGCTTTCTTT. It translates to CASSLPPRKGSTEAFF.

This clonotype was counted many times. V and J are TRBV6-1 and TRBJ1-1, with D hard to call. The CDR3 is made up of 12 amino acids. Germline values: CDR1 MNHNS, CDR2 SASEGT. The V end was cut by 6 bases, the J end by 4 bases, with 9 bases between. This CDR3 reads CASSQRGTEAFF. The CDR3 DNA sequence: TGTGCCAGCAGCCAGCGGGGCACTGAAGCTTTCTTT.

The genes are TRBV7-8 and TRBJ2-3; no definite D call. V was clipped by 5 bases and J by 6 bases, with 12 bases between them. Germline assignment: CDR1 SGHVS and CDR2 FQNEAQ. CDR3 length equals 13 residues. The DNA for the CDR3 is TGTGCCAGCAGCATAGTACTGGGGGATACGCAGTATTTT. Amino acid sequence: CASSIVLGDTQYF.

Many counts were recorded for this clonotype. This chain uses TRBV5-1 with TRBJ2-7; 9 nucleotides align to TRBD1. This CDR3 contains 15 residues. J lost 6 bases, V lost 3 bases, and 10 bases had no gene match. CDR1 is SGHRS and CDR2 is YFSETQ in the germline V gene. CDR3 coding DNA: TGCGCCAGCAGCTATGACAGGGGGTTCGCAACCGAGCAGTACTTC. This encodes CASSYDRGFATEQYF.

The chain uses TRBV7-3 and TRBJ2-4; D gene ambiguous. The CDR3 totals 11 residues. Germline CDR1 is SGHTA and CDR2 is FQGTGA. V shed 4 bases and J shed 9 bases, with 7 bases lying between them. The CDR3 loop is CASSSGSIQYF. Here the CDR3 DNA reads TGTGCCAGCAGCTCAGGTAGCATTCAGTACTTC.

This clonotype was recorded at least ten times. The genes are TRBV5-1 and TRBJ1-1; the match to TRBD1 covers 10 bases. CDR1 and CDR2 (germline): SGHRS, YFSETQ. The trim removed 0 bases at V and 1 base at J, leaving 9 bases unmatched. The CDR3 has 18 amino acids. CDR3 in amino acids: CASSLGLGTGVGNTEAFF. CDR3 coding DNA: TGCGCCAGCAGCTTGGGTCTAGGGACAGGGGTTGGGAACACTGAAGCTTTCTTT.

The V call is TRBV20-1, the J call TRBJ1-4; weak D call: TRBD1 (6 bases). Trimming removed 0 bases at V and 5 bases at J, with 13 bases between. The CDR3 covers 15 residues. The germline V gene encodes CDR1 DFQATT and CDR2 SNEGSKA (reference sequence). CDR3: CSARDPGGPNEKLFF. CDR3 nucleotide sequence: TGCAGTGCTAGAGATCCCGGGGGCCCGAATGAAAAACTGTTTTTT.

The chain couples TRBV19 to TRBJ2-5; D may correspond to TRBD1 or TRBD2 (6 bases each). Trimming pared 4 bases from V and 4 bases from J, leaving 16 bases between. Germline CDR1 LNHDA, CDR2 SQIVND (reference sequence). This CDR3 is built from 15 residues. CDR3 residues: CASSTSASGAETQYF. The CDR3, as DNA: TGTGCCAGTAGTACTAGCGCCTCGGGGGCAGAGACCCAGTACTTC.

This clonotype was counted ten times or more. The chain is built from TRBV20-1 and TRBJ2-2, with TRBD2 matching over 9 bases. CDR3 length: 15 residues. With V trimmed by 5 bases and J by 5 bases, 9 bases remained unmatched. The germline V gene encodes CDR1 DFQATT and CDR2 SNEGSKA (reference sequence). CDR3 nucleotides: TGCAGTGCTGCGTCGGGGAGCGGGAGGACCGGGGAGCTGTTTTTT. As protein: CSAASGSGRTGELFF.

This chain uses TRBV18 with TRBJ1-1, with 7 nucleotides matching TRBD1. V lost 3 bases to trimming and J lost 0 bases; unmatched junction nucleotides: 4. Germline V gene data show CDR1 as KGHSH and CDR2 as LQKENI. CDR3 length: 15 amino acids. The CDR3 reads CASSPGQVLNTEAFF. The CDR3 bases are TGTGCCAGCTCACCCGGACAGGTCCTGAACACTGAAGCTTTCTTT.

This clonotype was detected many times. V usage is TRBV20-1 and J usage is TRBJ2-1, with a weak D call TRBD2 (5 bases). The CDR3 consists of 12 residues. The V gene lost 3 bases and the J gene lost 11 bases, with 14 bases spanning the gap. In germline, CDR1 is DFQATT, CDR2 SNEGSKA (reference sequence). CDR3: CSASGSAVKQFF. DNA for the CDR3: TGCAGTGCTAGTGGGAGCGCCGTGAAGCAGTTCTTC.

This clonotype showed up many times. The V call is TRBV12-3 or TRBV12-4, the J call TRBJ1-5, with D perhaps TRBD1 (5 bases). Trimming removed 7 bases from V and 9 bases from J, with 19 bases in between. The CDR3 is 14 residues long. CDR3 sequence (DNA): TGTGCCAGCAATCAGGGAGGGCCATTCATGCCCCAGCATTTT. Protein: CASNQGGPFMPQHF.